A single sample is the source of the 30 T cell receptor beta chains below, sequenced in a study of chemoradiotherapy in HPV16-positive cancers. The repertoire was sequenced with immunoSEQ multiplex PCR; TCRdb's copy has only in-frame clones and lacks some. The sample has roughly 1,800 clones; around 79% are singletons. Specimen: tumor tissue, collected from a patient who underwent chemoradiotherapy. The receptors here all came from a human donor with HPV-associated anogenital cancer.

As for this clone: Possible read error: a much larger clone is one base away. In the same sample, other DNA sequences code for this CDR3. The CDR3 DNA reads as TGCGCCAGCAGCTTAATGGGACTAGCGGACTACAATGAGCAGTTCTTC. This gives the protein CASSLMGLADYNEQFF. The chain has TRBV7-9 and TRBJ2-1, with TRBD2 identical over 11 bases. CDR1 is SEHNR and CDR2 is FQNEAQ in the germline V gene (reference sequence). This CDR3 region has 16 residues.

The V call is TRBV28, the J call TRBJ2-7, with 7 bases aligning to TRBD1. Germline trimming cut 1 base from V and 6 bases from J; bases unmatched to any gene: 9. The CDR3 is 15 residues long. Per the germline V gene, CDR1 is MDHEN and CDR2 is SYDVKM. CDR3 DNA: TGTGCCAGCAGTTTATTAGGGGCGACAGGGAGCGAGCAGTACTTC. Its protein product is CASSLLGATGSEQYF.

This clone was observed a handful of times. In nucleotides, the CDR3 is TGTGCCTGTAAACAGAGTATGAACACTGAAGCTTTCTTT. Residues: CACKQSMNTEAFF. The V call is TRBV30, the J call TRBJ1-1, with D hard to call. Germline CDR1 and CDR2: GTSNPN and SVGIG (reference sequence). The germline V and J ends were trimmed by 6 bases and 0 bases, with 11 bases remaining between them. The CDR3 consists of 13 residues.

The CDR3 DNA is TGTGCCAGCAGTTTAGAGGGACGAAGAAATGGCTACACCTTC. This encodes CASSLEGRRNGYTF. The chain links TRBV28 to TRBJ1-2; perhaps TRBD1 as D (5 bases). Trimming left V 2 bases short and J 6 bases short, with 13 bases between. There are 14 residues in the CDR3. From germline, CDR1 is MDHEN and CDR2 SYDVKM.

The chain couples TRBV12-5 to TRBJ1-2, with TRBD1 matching over 9 bases. Germline assignment: CDR1 LGHNT and CDR2 FRNRAP. The CDR3 is made up of 16 amino acids. The J segment lost 4 bases and the V segment lost 2 bases, leaving 8 bases of the junction unmatched. The CDR3 sequence: CASGLTTGTGLYGYTF. In DNA, the CDR3 is TGTGCTAGTGGTTTGACAACGGGGACAGGGCTCTATGGCTACACCTTC.

The chain recombines TRBV6-5 with TRBJ2-7; D not certain. The CDR3 is 15 residues long. V dropped 8 bases and J dropped 4 bases, with 21 bases sitting between them. The germline CDR1 and CDR2 sequences are MNHEY and SVGAGI. The CDR3 spells CASQQDRAQLYEQYF. The CDR3 DNA follows: TGTGCCAGCCAGCAGGACCGGGCCCAACTTTACGAGCAGTACTTC.

There are a few counts of this clone. V gene TRBV2 combines with J gene TRBJ2-3; unclear D gene. Germline values: CDR1 SNHLY, CDR2 FYNNEI. CDR3 length equals 13 residues. Trimming pared 4 bases from V and 3 bases from J, leaving 8 bases between. CDR3 amino acids: CASSVLGTDTQYF. In nucleotides, the CDR3 is TGTGCCAGCAGTGTACTTGGTACAGATACGCAGTATTTT.

The chain carries TRBV5-1 and TRBJ2-4, with 7 bases that match TRBD1. The CDR3 extends over 13 amino acids. The germline V gene has CDR1 SGHRS and CDR2 YFSETQ. Trimming removed 4 bases from V and 3 bases from J; junction bases left unmatched: 1. CDR3 sequence (DNA): TGCGCCAGCAGCCCAGGGGGCAAAAACATTCAGTACTTC. This codes for CASSPGGKNIQYF.

J is TRBJ1-6 and V is TRBV28; the match to TRBD1 covers 9 bases. Per germline, CDR1 MDHEN and CDR2 SYDVKM. This CDR3 has 14 amino acids. The V gene end was trimmed by 3 bases and the J gene end by 11 bases; junction bases not matched to a gene: 5. CDR3 sequence: CASSFGTGTAPLHF. DNA of the CDR3: TGTGCCAGCAGTTTCGGGACAGGGACTGCACCCCTCCACTTT.

This clone has just a few counts. This chain links TRBV7-9 with TRBJ2-5; D is undetermined. There are 15 residues in the CDR3. Germline CDR1 and CDR2: SEHNR and FQNEAQ (reference sequence). V lost 3 bases to trimming and J lost 2 bases, with 13 bases between them. The CDR3 sequence: CASSFHLPEQETQYF. CDR3 DNA: TGTGCCAGCAGCTTTCATCTCCCAGAACAAGAGACCCAGTACTTC.

V is TRBV5-8 and J is TRBJ2-1; D is possibly TRBD1 (7 bases). Germline lookup yields CDR1 SGHTS and CDR2 YDEGEE. The germline V and J ends were trimmed by 3 bases and 1 base, with 11 bases remaining between them. This CDR3 region has 15 residues. The CDR3 spells CASSSEGQSYNEQFF. CDR3 nucleotide sequence: TGTGCCAGCAGCTCGGAGGGACAGTCCTACAATGAGCAGTTCTTC.

The rearrangement links TRBV5-1 to TRBJ1-1, with 7 bases fitting TRBD1. The CDR3 extends over 13 amino acids. Trimming cost V 2 bases and J 4 bases; bases outside gene matches: 2. Germline CDR1 is SGHRS and CDR2 is YFSETQ. Written as DNA, the CDR3 is TGCGCCAGCAGCTTTACAGGGGTCACTGAAGCTTTCTTT. Translated: CASSFTGVTEAFF.

The V and J genes are TRBV4-3 and TRBJ1-2; a possible D gene is TRBD1 (6 bases). Trimming shortened V by 0 bases and J by 8 bases, and 10 bases separated the two germline ends. Germline V gene lookup returns CDR1 LGHNA and CDR2 YSLEER. The CDR3 is 13 residues long. CDR3 in DNA: TGCGCCAGCAGCCAAGAAGGGGGGCGCGGCTACACCTTC. Amino acids: CASSQEGGRGYTF.

The chain couples TRBV11-3 to TRBJ2-2; D gene uncertain. CDR1 SGHNT and CDR2 YENEEA come from the germline V gene. The CDR3 runs 17 residues. V dropped 0 bases and J dropped 0 bases, with 11 bases sitting between them. The CDR3 loop reads CASSLDSRVANTGELFF. The CDR3 DNA follows: TGTGCCAGCAGCTTAGATTCCCGCGTCGCGAACACCGGGGAGCTGTTTTTT.

The chain uses TRBV7-2 and TRBJ2-2; D not certain. Germline CDR1 is SGHTA and CDR2 is FQGNSA. The CDR3 totals 14 residues. Deletions cut 3 bases from V and 1 base from J, with 6 bases between. DNA for the CDR3: TGTGCCAGCAGCTTGGGTGGGAACACCGGGGAGCTGTTTTTT. It specifies CASSLGGNTGELFF.

The V call is TRBV28, the J call TRBJ2-3; D might be TRBD1 or TRBD2, each matching 7 bases. This CDR3 is built from 15 residues. Germline V gives CDR1 MDHEN, CDR2 SYDVKM. With 4 bases removed from V and 5 bases from J, the gap between germline ends came to 16 bases. The CDR3: CASSSSGTAVDTQYF. CDR3 nucleotides: TGTGCCAGCAGTTCAAGCGGGACAGCCGTAGATACGCAGTATTTT.

The V and J genes are TRBV6-5 and TRBJ2-7, with a tentative D call TRBD2 (5 bases). Between the trimmed V and J ends, which lost 0 bases and 7 bases, there was a span of 10 bases. CDR3 length equals 13 residues. CDR1 and CDR2 from the germline V gene are MNHEY and SVGAGI. CDR3 region: CASSYSNQREQYF. The CDR3 region has the DNA TGTGCCAGCAGTTACTCGAATCAGCGGGAGCAGTACTTC.

The chain recombines TRBV6-5 with TRBJ1-3; a possible D gene is TRBD1 (6 bases). CDR3 length: 15 residues. The V end was cut by 5 bases, the J end by 1 base, with 12 bases between. Germline CDR1 is MNHEY and CDR2 is SVGAGI. The CDR3 nucleotides read TGTGCCAGCAGTACCTTACAGGGTTCTGGAAACACCATATATTTT. Its protein product is CASSTLQGSGNTIYF.

This clone occurred once. The chain employs TRBV7-9 and TRBJ2-5; D is possibly TRBD1 (6 bases). The CDR3 is 17 residues long. The ends were cut back, 5 bases at V and 3 bases at J, with 22 bases in the middle. Looked up from germline, CDR1 is SEHNR and CDR2 is FQNEAQ (reference sequence). This CDR3 reads CASSRRLIYSGEETQYF. The DNA for the CDR3 is TGTGCCAGCAGCCGCAGACTGATCTACTCAGGGGAAGAGACCCAGTACTTC.

This clone was recorded only once. The chain uses TRBV12-2 and TRBJ2-7; the DNA was not used to check the table's D call, TRBD1. TRBV12-2 has pseudogene status. The CDR3 is 16 residues long. The CDR3 reads CASRDRRTGNSYEQYF. The CDR3 DNA reads TGTGCAAGTCGCGACCGCCGGACAGGGAACTCCTACGAGCAGTACTTC.

The chain combines TRBV6-1 with TRBJ1-4; D is unresolved. The germline CDR1 and CDR2 sequences are MNHNS and SASEGT. The length of the CDR3 is 12 residues. Trimming left V 4 bases short and J 7 bases short, with 7 bases between. In DNA form, the CDR3 reads TGTGCCAGCAGTGCCGGTGGTGAAAAACTGTTTTTT. Translation: CASSAGGEKLFF.

This chain links TRBV27 with TRBJ1-1, with D possibly TRBD1 on 5 matching bases. The CDR3 length is 13 residues. The ends were cut back, 1 base at V and 5 bases at J, with 8 bases in the middle. From germline, CDR1 is MNHEY and CDR2 SMNVEV (reference sequence). CDR3 residues: CASSLFRDTEAFF. CDR3 nucleotide sequence: TGTGCCAGCAGTTTATTCAGGGATACTGAAGCTTTCTTT.

J is TRBJ2-7 and V is TRBV11-2; D is ambiguous. The germline V gene encodes CDR1 SGHAT and CDR2 FQNNGV. The CDR3 is 15 residues long. V lost 1 base to trimming and J lost 0 bases, with 10 bases between them. Here the CDR3 reads CASSLALLSSYEQYF. CDR3 sequence (DNA): TGTGCCAGCAGCTTAGCTTTACTTAGCTCCTACGAGCAGTACTTC. Supplemented by reference TRBV11-2 and TRBJ2-7, the full variable domain reads EAGVAQSPRYKIIEKRQSVAFWCNPISGHATLYWYQQILGQGPKLLIQFQNNGVVDDSQLPKDRFSAERLKGVDSTLKIQPAKLEDSAVYLCASSLALLSSYEQYFGPGTRLTVT.

The V and J genes are TRBV28 and TRBJ2-2; D remains unclear. Germline V CDR1 and CDR2: MDHEN, SYDVKM. Trimming took 3 bases from V and 8 from J, leaving 10 bases between them. The CDR3 length is 13 residues. CDR3 in DNA: TGTGCCAGCAGTTTCGATGTCGGTGGGGAGCTGTTTTTT. This encodes CASSFDVGGELFF.

In regard to this clone: Other DNA sequences in the same sample also yield this CDR3. This chain joins TRBV7-9 and TRBJ2-1, with 7 bases fitting TRBD2. The V and J ends lost 4 bases and 8 bases, in that order; junction bases with no gene match: 5. Germline lookup yields CDR1 SEHNR and CDR2 FQNEAQ (reference sequence). This CDR3 region has 13 residues. The CDR3 DNA reads as TGTGCCAGCAGCTCAGGACTAGAGTATGAGCAGTTCTTC. Its translation: CASSSGLEYEQFF.

The V and J genes are TRBV29-1 and TRBJ1-2; D gene ambiguous. The ends were cut back, 5 bases at V and 2 bases at J, with 9 bases in the middle. Looked up from germline, CDR1 is SQVTM and CDR2 is ANQGSEA. The CDR3 consists of 12 residues. CDR3 residues: CSVWTINYGYTF. CDR3 coding DNA: TGCAGCGTTTGGACGATCAACTATGGCTACACCTTC.

V and J are TRBV9 and TRBJ2-1; weak D call: TRBD2 (6 bases). The V gene's germline CDR1 is SGDLS and CDR2 YYNGEE. The CDR3 has 15 residues. Deletions cut 0 bases from V and 6 bases from J, with 13 bases between. The DNA for the CDR3 is TGTGCCAGCAGCGTAGGGACCGGAGGGGCCAATGAGCAGTTCTTC. Protein: CASSVGTGGANEQFF. The variable domain in full, completed from reference TRBV9 and TRBJ2-1, reads DSGVTQTPKHLITATGQRVTLRCSPRSGDLSVYWYQQSLDQGLQFLIQYYNGEERAKGNILERFSAQQFPDLHSELNLSSLELGDSALYFCASSVGTGGANEQFFGPGTRLTVL.

The CDR3 nucleotides read TGTGCCAGCAGCTTAGGGACGGGCGATACGCAGTATTTT. It specifies CASSLGTGDTQYF. V gene TRBV7-8 combines with J gene TRBJ2-3; D call uncertain. Trimming cost V 1 base and J 6 bases, with 8 bases left between them. Germline lookup yields CDR1 SGHVS and CDR2 FQNEAQ. This CDR3 has 13 residues. The whole variable domain, filled in from reference TRBV7-8 and TRBJ2-3, reads GAGVSQSPRYKVAKRGQDVALRCDPISGHVSLFWYQQALGQGPEFLTYFQNEAQLDKSGLPSDRFFAERPEGSVSTLKIQRTQQEDSAVYLCASSLGTGDTQYFGPGTRLTVL.

The V gene is TRBV28, the J gene TRBJ2-3; 7 bases agree with TRBD2. Germline values: CDR1 MDHEN, CDR2 SYDVKM. The CDR3 covers 15 residues. V lost 1 base, J lost 5 bases, and 6 bases stayed unmatched. For the CDR3, the DNA is TGTGCCAGCAGTTTATCCGGGTGGGGGGGAGATACGCAGTATTTT. It is translated as CASSLSGWGGDTQYF.

The chain employs TRBV11-2 and TRBJ1-1; D remains unclear. Between the trimmed V and J ends, which lost 1 base and 0 bases, there was a span of 9 bases. Germline CDR1 and CDR2: SGHAT and FQNNGV. The CDR3 runs 15 residues. CDR3 protein: CASSLGQSMNTEAFF. The CDR3, as DNA: TGTGCCAGCAGCTTAGGGCAGTCAATGAACACTGAAGCTTTCTTT. Full variable domain (missing parts from reference TRBV11-2 and TRBJ1-1): EAGVAQSPRYKIIEKRQSVAFWCNPISGHATLYWYQQILGQGPKLLIQFQNNGVVDDSQLPKDRFSAERLKGVDSTLKIQPAKLEDSAVYLCASSLGQSMNTEAFFGQGTRLTVV.